This TCR beta chain was obtained from a study of molecular identifiers for immune sequencing clone quantification. The trim removed 6 bases at V and 4 bases at J, leaving 7 bases unmatched. Germline V gene data show CDR1 as MNHEY and CDR2 as SVGAGI. This CDR3 contains 15 residues. TCRdb called the PCR reads again in MiXCR, with one record for every CDR3 protein. The sample includes roughly 630,000 distinct CDR3 sequences, roughly 27% seen only once; the top ten take 0.7% to 0.95%. In this sample, this clonotype turned up many times. Sequenced: naive CD8+ T cells from blood, with Jurkat cell RNA spiked in. Subset defined: FACS-sorted CD8+CD4-CCR7+CD45RA+ naive T cells. V and J are TRBV6-5 and TRBJ2-3; 10 nucleotides line up with TRBD2. This TCR was sampled from a human donor in good health. Some libraries in this study had Jurkat cell RNA spiked in. The CDR3 is CASRATSGTADTQYF. The CDR3 nucleotides are TGTGCCAGCAGGGCTACTAGCGGGACTGCAGATACGCAGTATTTT.